The 6 T cell receptor beta chains below come from one sample, sequenced in a study of CD8+ T cells in alopecia areata. The treatment was: oral pan-JAK inhibitor, 5-10 mg twice daily. The sequencing template was cDNA reverse transcribed from extracted RNA. Profiling relied on immunoSEQ multiplex PCR, and the TCRdb table lists in-frame clones only, not all of them. The sample lists 110,000 or so clones, 50% to 75% occurring once. The sample in question was CD8+ T cells sorted from blood, obtained at week 4, from a patient treated with tofacitinib. The receptors come from a human donor with alopecia areata.

The CDR3 DNA reads as TGTGCCAGCAGTGAATACTGGGACCTTAGCAATCAGCCCCAGCATTTT. Its translation: CASSEYWDLSNQPQHF. V usage is TRBV6-1 and J usage is TRBJ1-5; D might be TRBD1 (5 bases). Per germline, CDR1 MNHNS and CDR2 SASEGT. The V end was cut by 2 bases, the J end by 0 bases, with 11 bases between. This CDR3 is built from 16 residues.

The chain links TRBV27 to TRBJ1-1; D call uncertain. CDR3 length: 14 residues. Trimming removed 0 bases at V and 4 bases at J, with 9 bases between. CDR1 is MNHEY, CDR2 SMNVEV, per germline (reference sequence). This chain's CDR3 is CASSLSGEGTEAFF. The CDR3 region has the DNA TGTGCCAGCAGTTTATCCGGGGAGGGCACTGAAGCTTTCTTT.

The chain combines TRBV29-1 with TRBJ1-2; the match to TRBD1 covers 8 bases. V was clipped by 6 bases and J by 3 bases; unmatched bases: 15. CDR3 length: 16 amino acids. Germline V gene lookup returns CDR1 SQVTM and CDR2 ANQGSEA. The CDR3, as DNA: TGCAGCGTCTGGACAGGGATCGAAGGTGGTGACTATGGCTACACCTTC. Protein sequence: CSVWTGIEGGDYGYTF.

This clone was found a few times. This chain uses TRBV29-1 with TRBJ1-1; D gene uncertain. The CDR3 loop spans 14 amino acids. The V gene's germline CDR1 is SQVTM and CDR2 ANQGSEA. The germline V and J ends were trimmed by 8 bases and 0 bases, with 16 bases remaining between them. Here the CDR3 reads CSTGGQGVNTEAFF. As DNA, the CDR3 is TGCAGCACTGGAGGTCAAGGAGTGAACACTGAAGCTTTCTTT.

A few counts support this clone. The chain couples TRBV7-9 to TRBJ2-3, with D perhaps assigned TRBD1 or TRBD2 (5 bases each). The germline V gene has CDR1 SEHNR and CDR2 FQNEAQ (reference sequence). This CDR3 is 14 amino acids long. Trimming took 11 bases from V and 2 from J, leaving 17 bases between them. The chain's CDR3 is CALRGPIDTDTQYF. CDR3 DNA sequence: TGTGCCCTACGGGGACCCATTGACACAGATACGCAGTATTTT. Full variable domain (outside the CDR3, taken from reference TRBV7-9 and TRBJ2-3): DTGVSQNPRHKITKRGQNVTFRCDPISEHNRLYWYRQTLGQGPEFLTYFQNEAQLEKSRLLSDRFSAERPKGSFSTLEIQRTEQGDSAMYLCALRGPIDTDTQYFGPGTRLTVL.

The chain joins TRBV19 to TRBJ1-1, with D possibly TRBD1 on 6 matching bases. Germline V gene data show CDR1 as LNHDA and CDR2 as SQIVND (reference sequence). This CDR3 has 15 amino acids. Trimming left V 5 bases short and J 4 bases short, with 17 bases between. The CDR3 bases are TGTGCCAGTAGTCCCATAGACAGGTTACGCACTGAAGCTTTCTTT. Translation gives CASSPIDRLRTEAFF. The full variable domain, rest sourced from reference TRBV19 and TRBJ1-1, is DGGITQSPKYLFRKEGQNVTLSCEQNLNHDAMYWYRQDPGQGLRLIYYSQIVNDFQKGDIAEGYSVSREKKESFPLTVTSAQKNPTAFYLCASSPIDRLRTEAFFGQGTRLTVV.